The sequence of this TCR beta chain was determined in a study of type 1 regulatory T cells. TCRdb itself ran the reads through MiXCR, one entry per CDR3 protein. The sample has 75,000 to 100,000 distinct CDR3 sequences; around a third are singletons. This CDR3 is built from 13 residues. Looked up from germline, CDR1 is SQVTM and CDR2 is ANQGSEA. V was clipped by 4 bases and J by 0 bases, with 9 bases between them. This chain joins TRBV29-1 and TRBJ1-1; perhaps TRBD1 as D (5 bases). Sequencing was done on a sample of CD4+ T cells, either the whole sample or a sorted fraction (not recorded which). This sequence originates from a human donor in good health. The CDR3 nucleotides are TGCAGCGTTGGACAGAGACTGAACACTGAAGCTTTCTTT. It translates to CSVGQRLNTEAFF.